Below are 26 T cell receptor beta chains sequenced from a single sample in a study of T cells in Graves' hyperthyroidism and ophthalmopathy. TCR beta CDR3 regions were amplified from RNA transcripts. Researchers ran a first-round RT-PCR on the TCR CDR3 using the HTBI primer set. From the multiplex PCR reads, TCRdb called clonotypes with MiXCR, one entry per CDR3 protein. In the table there are a few hundred thousand distinct CDR3 sequences, about 20% of which are singletons. Material: blood. The receptors come from a man aged 18-30 years with Graves' hyperthyroidism.

This clonotype was recorded many times. The chain uses TRBV19 and TRBJ2-2; D may correspond to TRBD1 or TRBD2 (5 bases each). The V and J ends lost 3 bases and 5 bases respectively, with 7 bases between them. Germline V lookup: CDR1 LNHDA, CDR2 SQIVND (reference sequence). The CDR3 spans 13 residues. CDR3 coding DNA: TGTGCCAGTAGTATGGGGGAGACCGGGGAGCTGTTTTTT. This gives the protein CASSMGETGELFF.

Of note for this clonotype: One end of the junction does not line up with germline, which may come from a read error. The rearrangement links TRBV5-1 to TRBJ2-5, with unresolved D. This CDR3 is built from 14 residues. Germline CDR1 and CDR2: SGHRS and YFSETQ. CDR3 DNA: TGCGCCAGCAGCGCACACAGCCTTCAAGAGACCCGGTACTTC. This encodes CASSAHSLQETRYF.

This clonotype was seen repeatedly, ten times or more. The V call is TRBV28, the J call TRBJ2-2; no clear D gene. V was cut by 4 bases and J by 8 bases, with 11 bases left in between. From germline, CDR1 is MDHEN and CDR2 SYDVKM. The CDR3 has 13 residues. The CDR3 spells CASSWAPKGELFF. The CDR3 DNA reads as TGTGCCAGCAGTTGGGCGCCTAAGGGGGAGCTGTTTTTT. Complete variable domain (other parts from reference TRBV28 and TRBJ2-2): DVKVTQSSRYLVKRTGEKVFLECVQDMDHENMFWYRQDPGLGLRLIYFSYDVKMKEKGDIPEGYSVSREKKERFSLILESASTNQTSMYLCASSWAPKGELFFGEGSRLTVL.

This clonotype occurred a few times. CDR3 amino acids: CASSQGRDVGTEAFF. The CDR3 DNA is TGCGCCAGCAGCCAAGGCAGGGATGTGGGCACTGAAGCTTTCTTT. This chain links TRBV4-1 with TRBJ1-1; tentatively, D is TRBD1 (5 bases). Germline assignment: CDR1 MGHRA and CDR2 YSYEKL. This CDR3 has 15 amino acids. The V end lost 1 base, the J end lost 4 bases, and 13 bases lay between the germline ends.

This clonotype came up many times. The V and J genes are TRBV6-1 and TRBJ1-5, with D hard to call. V lost 6 bases and J 2 bases, leaving 11 bases between the germline ends. Germline CDR1 MNHNS, CDR2 SASEGT. There are 14 residues in the CDR3. In DNA form, the CDR3 reads TGTGCCAGCAGACCCCGTGATGGCAATCAGCCCCAGCATTTT. Protein: CASRPRDGNQPQHF.

This clonotype was detected ten times or more. The J gene is TRBJ2-6, the V gene TRBV28, with 7 positions matching TRBD1. Trimming cost V 3 bases and J 12 bases; bases outside gene matches: 8. The germline gives CDR1 MDHEN, CDR2 SYDVKM. This CDR3 has 14 residues. CDR3 nucleotides: TGTGCCAGCAGTTTTGCCGACAGGGTAAGCGTCCTGACTTTC. It specifies CASSFADRVSVLTF.

As DNA, the CDR3 is TGTGCCAGCAGTCCAGGGGGTAGGGAAGGCTACACCTTC. Translation: CASSPGGREGYTF. V gene TRBV12-3 or TRBV12-4 combines with J gene TRBJ1-2; 7 bases line up with TRBD1. The CDR3 is made up of 13 amino acids. The junction had 8 bases not matched to a gene; V was cut back by 5 bases and J by 8 bases.

V and J are TRBV6-1 and TRBJ2-5; 9 positions agree with TRBD2. V trimming: 6 bases; J trimming: 4 bases; junction bases outside the gene matches: 12. The CDR3 totals 16 residues. CDR1 and CDR2 from the germline V gene are MNHNS and SASEGT. CDR3 nucleotide sequence: TGTGCCAGCAGAAAGGGACCAGCGGGGGGACTAGAGACCCAGTACTTC. The encoded protein is CASRKGPAGGLETQYF.

About this clonotype itself: One base away lies a much larger clone, so this may be a sequencing read error. The CDR3 region is CASIFGTGSDGYTF. The CDR3 DNA is TGTGCCAGCATTTTTGGGACAGGGAGCGATGGCTACACCTTC. The chain carries TRBV12-3 or TRBV12-4 and TRBJ1-2; 9 bases map to TRBD1. With V trimmed by 7 bases and J by 6 bases, 9 bases remained unmatched. The CDR3 covers 14 residues.

The J gene is TRBJ2-7, the V gene TRBV19, with D unclear. The CDR3 loop spans 12 amino acids. Germline CDR1 and CDR2: LNHDA and SQIVND (reference sequence). V was cut by 8 bases and J by 3 bases, with 11 bases left in between. In DNA, the CDR3 is TGTGCCAGTGCCGGGCTTGACTACGAGCAGTACTTC. Encoded protein: CASAGLDYEQYF.

This clonotype showed up many times. V is TRBV11-2 and J is TRBJ2-7, with D uncertain. The germline V and J ends were trimmed by 5 bases and 4 bases, with 12 bases remaining between them. Looked up from germline, CDR1 is SGHAT and CDR2 is FQNNGV. This CDR3 is 13 amino acids long. CDR3 DNA: TGTGCCAGCAGCGGCGTATTCCGGTACGAGCAGTACTTC. It is translated as CASSGVFRYEQYF.

Many counts were recorded for this clonotype. The rearrangement joins TRBV27 to TRBJ1-5; D remains unclear. Germline lookup yields CDR1 MNHEY and CDR2 SMNVEV (reference sequence). CDR3 size: 15 residues. Deletions cut 5 bases from V and 3 bases from J, with 14 bases between. The CDR3 protein is CASSPRTDSNQPQHF. Written as DNA, the CDR3 is TGTGCCAGCAGTCCCCGGACGGATTCCAATCAGCCCCAGCATTTT.

The chain combines TRBV25-1 with TRBJ1-5; D might be TRBD1 (5 bases). Between the trimmed V and J ends, which lost 6 bases and 7 bases, there was a span of 16 bases. Germline V gene lookup returns CDR1 MGHDK and CDR2 SYGVNS. The CDR3 is 14 residues long. The CDR3 DNA follows: TGTGCCAGCAGAACCCGACAGAAAGGGCAGCCCCAGCATTTT. This encodes CASRTRQKGQPQHF.

This clonotype came up many times. The chain uses TRBV11-2 and TRBJ2-5; D may be TRBD2 (6 bases). Germline CDR1 and CDR2: SGHAT and FQNNGV. Trimming shortened V by 3 bases and J by 8 bases, and 13 bases separated the two germline ends. The CDR3 consists of 13 residues. The CDR3 here is CASSLERATTQYF. In DNA form, the CDR3 reads TGTGCCAGCAGCTTGGAGCGGGCCACTACCCAGTACTTC.

The sample holds many counts of this clonotype. The rearrangement links TRBV5-1 to TRBJ2-2; D unresolved. The CDR3 length is 14 residues. Trimming cost V 2 bases and J 3 bases, with 8 bases left between them. The germline V gene has CDR1 SGHRS and CDR2 YFSETQ. Here the CDR3 reads CASSFGGDTGELFF. DNA of the CDR3: TGCGCCAGCAGCTTTGGTGGGGACACCGGGGAGCTGTTTTTT.

This clonotype has ten or more counts. V and J are TRBV5-5 and TRBJ1-6; TRBD1 is a possible D gene (5 bases). The CDR3 runs 15 residues. The germline V gene has CDR1 SGHKS and CDR2 YYEKEE (reference sequence). V lost 4 bases and J lost 3, with 11 bases in between. CDR3 sequence reads: CASSAGGFYNSPLHF. The CDR3 bases are TGTGCCAGCAGCGCCGGGGGTTTCTATAATTCACCCCTCCACTTT. Using reference TRBV5-5 and TRBJ1-6 for the parts outside the CDR3, the full variable domain is DAGVTQSPTHLIKTRGQQVTLRCSPISGHKSVSWYQQVLGQGPQFIFQYYEKEERGRGNFPDRFSARQFPNYSSELNVNALLLGDSALYLCASSAGGFYNSPLHFGNGTRLTVT.

This clonotype showed up many times. V gene TRBV20-1 combines with J gene TRBJ2-7; D not certain. V was cut by 6 bases and J by 9 bases, with 24 bases left in between. The CDR3 is 14 amino acids. Germline CDR1 reads DFQATT; CDR2 reads SNEGSKA (reference sequence). CDR3 sequence: CSAFGTATPGLQYF. The CDR3 DNA reads as TGCAGTGCCTTCGGTACCGCGACACCCGGCCTGCAGTACTTC.

This clonotype was counted ten times or more. The V call is TRBV12-3 or TRBV12-4, the J call TRBJ2-2, with TRBD1 matching 9 bases. V was pared by 2 bases and J by 7 bases, with 17 bases of the junction left unmatched. This CDR3 is built from 19 residues. The CDR3 sequence: CASSLSPGQGKGLSGELFF. CDR3 sequence (DNA): TGTGCCAGCAGTTTATCCCCGGGACAGGGAAAGGGTTTGAGCGGGGAGCTGTTTTTT.

The chain is built from TRBV11-2 and TRBJ2-3; the match to TRBD2 covers 7 bases. The J segment lost 4 bases and the V segment lost 1 base, leaving 11 bases of the junction unmatched. The CDR3 is 17 residues long. Germline V lookup: CDR1 SGHAT, CDR2 FQNNGV. The CDR3 region has the DNA TGTGCCAGCAGCTTAGGCAGTGGGGCAGGGAGGGCAGATACGCAGTATTTT. Amino acid sequence: CASSLGSGAGRADTQYF.

This clonotype was seen ten or more times. The chain recombines TRBV28 with TRBJ2-7; no reliable D call. The CDR3 extends over 13 amino acids. Looked up from germline, CDR1 is MDHEN and CDR2 is SYDVKM. Trimming took off 3 bases at V and 1 base at J, with 7 bases between the two ends. This CDR3 is CASSFSFSYEQYF. The CDR3 DNA reads TGTGCCAGCAGTTTTTCCTTTTCCTACGAGCAGTACTTC.

At least ten counts were recorded for this clonotype. The chain couples TRBV27 to TRBJ2-7; 7 nucleotides line up with TRBD1. Trimming at V came to 4 bases and at J to 0 bases, leaving 6 bases not matched to a gene. CDR1 and CDR2 (germline): MNHEY, SMNVEV (reference sequence). This CDR3 spans 15 amino acids. The CDR3 DNA is TGTGCCAGCAGTTCGTTAGACAGGGTCTCCTACGAGCAGTACTTC. This encodes CASSSLDRVSYEQYF.

This clonotype was seen ten or more times. The chain uses TRBV6-5 and TRBJ1-2; D might be TRBD1 (6 bases). The CDR3 contains 16 residues. The V gene lost 3 bases and the J gene lost 1 base, with 15 bases spanning the gap. Germline-derived CDR1 and CDR2 are MNHEY and SVGAGI. This CDR3 reads CASSYTGNRFNYGYTF. The DNA for the CDR3 is TGTGCCAGCAGTTATACAGGGAACCGATTTAACTATGGCTACACCTTC.

This clonotype was detected only a few times. The chain carries TRBV5-1 and TRBJ2-5, with no clear D. Trimming left V 4 bases short and J 2 bases short, with 6 bases between. Looked up from germline, CDR1 is SGHRS and CDR2 is YFSETQ. The CDR3 has 12 amino acids. The CDR3 loop is CASSNGQETQYF. In nucleotides, the CDR3 is TGCGCCAGCAGCAACGGACAAGAGACCCAGTACTTC.

Ten or more counts support this clonotype. CDR3 in amino acids: CASSRRGTGDDQPQHF. As DNA, the CDR3 is TGTGCCAGTAGTCGTCGCGGGACAGGGGACGATCAGCCCCAGCATTTT. This rearrangement joins TRBV19 to TRBJ1-5; 10 bases map to TRBD1. The junction had 9 bases not matched to a gene; V was cut back by 5 bases and J by 5 bases. CDR1 is LNHDA and CDR2 is SQIVND in the germline V gene (reference sequence). The length of the CDR3 is 16 residues.

This clonotype appeared many times. The rearrangement joins TRBV27 to TRBJ1-1; D remains ambiguous. Germline V CDR1 and CDR2: MNHEY, SMNVEV (reference sequence). Trimming shortened V by 6 bases and J by 1 base, and 9 bases separated the two germline ends. The CDR3 contains 13 residues. CDR3: CASRFGGNTEAFF. CDR3 DNA: TGTGCCAGCAGGTTCGGAGGGAACACTGAAGCTTTCTTT.

This clonotype was recorded at least ten times. This may be a read error: a much more frequent sequence differs by one nucleotide. This chain connects TRBV6-2 or TRBV6-3 to TRBJ2-7; D is unresolved. From germline, CDR1 is MNHEY and CDR2 SVGEGT. V was trimmed by 3 bases and J by 2 bases, leaving 11 bases between them. The CDR3 extends over 14 amino acids. The CDR3 here is CASSYLPSPYEQYF. DNA for the CDR3: TGTGCCAGCAGTTATTTACCTTCCCCCTACGAGCAGTACTTC.